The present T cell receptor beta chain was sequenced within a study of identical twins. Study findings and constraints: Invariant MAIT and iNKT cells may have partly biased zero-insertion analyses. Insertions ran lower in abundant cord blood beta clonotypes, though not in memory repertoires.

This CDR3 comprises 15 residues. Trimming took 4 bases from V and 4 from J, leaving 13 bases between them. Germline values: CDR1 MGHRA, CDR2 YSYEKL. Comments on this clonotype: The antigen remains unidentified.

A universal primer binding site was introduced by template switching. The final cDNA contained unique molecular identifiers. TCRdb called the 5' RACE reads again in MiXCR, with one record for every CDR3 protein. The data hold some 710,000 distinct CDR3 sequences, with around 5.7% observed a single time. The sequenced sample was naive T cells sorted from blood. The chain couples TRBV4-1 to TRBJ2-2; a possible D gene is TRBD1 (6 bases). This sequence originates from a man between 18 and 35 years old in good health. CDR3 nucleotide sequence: TGCGCCAGCAGCCTTCAACAGGGAGCCACCGGGGAGCTGTTTTTT. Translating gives CASSLQQGATGELFF.